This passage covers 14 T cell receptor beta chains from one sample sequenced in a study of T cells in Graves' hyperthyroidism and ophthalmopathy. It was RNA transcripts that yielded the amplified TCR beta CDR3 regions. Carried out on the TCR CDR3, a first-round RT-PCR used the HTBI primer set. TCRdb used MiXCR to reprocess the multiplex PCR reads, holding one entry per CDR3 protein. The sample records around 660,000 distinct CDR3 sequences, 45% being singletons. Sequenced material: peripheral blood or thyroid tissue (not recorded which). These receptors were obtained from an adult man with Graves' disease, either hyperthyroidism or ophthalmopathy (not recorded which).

CDR3 protein: CSVEDRAANYGYTF. Written as DNA, the CDR3 is TGCAGCGTTGAAGACAGGGCGGCTAACTATGGCTACACCTTC. The chain is built from TRBV29-1 and TRBJ1-2; tentatively, D is TRBD1 (5 bases). The CDR3 runs to 14 residues. V gave up 0 bases and J gave up 0 bases, with 8 bases separating them. Germline CDR1 SQVTM, CDR2 ANQGSEA.

CDR3 coding DNA: TGTGCCAGCAGCCGCAGCAGGACAAGTGGGCTAGAAGCTTTCTTT. This codes for CASSRSRTSGLEAFF. The V gene is TRBV7-9, the J gene TRBJ1-1; weak D call: TRBD1 (5 bases). The CDR3 totals 15 residues. The V and J ends lost 5 bases and 8 bases respectively, with 21 bases between them. Germline CDR1 SEHNR, CDR2 FQNEAQ (reference sequence).

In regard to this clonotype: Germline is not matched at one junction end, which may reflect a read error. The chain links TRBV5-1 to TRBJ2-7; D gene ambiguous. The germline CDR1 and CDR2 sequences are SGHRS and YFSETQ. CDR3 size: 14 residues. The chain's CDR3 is CASSLSRNSYEQYF. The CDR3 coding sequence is TGTGCCAGCAGCTTATCCAGGAACTCCTACGAGCAGTACTTC.

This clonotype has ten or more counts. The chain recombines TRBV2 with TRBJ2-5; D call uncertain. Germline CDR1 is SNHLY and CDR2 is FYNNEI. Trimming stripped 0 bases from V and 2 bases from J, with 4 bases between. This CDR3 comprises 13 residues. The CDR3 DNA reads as TGTGCCAGCAGTGAAGCGCCGCAAGAGACCCAGTACTTC. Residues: CASSEAPQETQYF.

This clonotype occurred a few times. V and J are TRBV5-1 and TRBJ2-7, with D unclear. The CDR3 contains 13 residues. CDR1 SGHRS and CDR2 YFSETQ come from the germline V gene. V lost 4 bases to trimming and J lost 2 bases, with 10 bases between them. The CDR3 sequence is CASSPLGTYEQYF. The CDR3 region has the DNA TGCGCCAGCAGCCCCCTTGGAACCTACGAGCAGTACTTC.

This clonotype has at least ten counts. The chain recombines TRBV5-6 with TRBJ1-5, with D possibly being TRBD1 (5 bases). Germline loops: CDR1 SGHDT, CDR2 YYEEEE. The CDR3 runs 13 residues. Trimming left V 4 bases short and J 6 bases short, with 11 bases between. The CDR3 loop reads CASSVDNAQPQHF. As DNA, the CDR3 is TGTGCCAGCAGCGTGGACAATGCTCAGCCCCAGCATTTT.

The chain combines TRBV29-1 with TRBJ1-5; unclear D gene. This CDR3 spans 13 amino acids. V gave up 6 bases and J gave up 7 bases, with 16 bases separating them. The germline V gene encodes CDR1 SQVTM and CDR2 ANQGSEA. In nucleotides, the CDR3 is TGCAGCGTCGCCGACGGAGGAAGACAGCCCCAGCATTTT. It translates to CSVADGGRQPQHF.

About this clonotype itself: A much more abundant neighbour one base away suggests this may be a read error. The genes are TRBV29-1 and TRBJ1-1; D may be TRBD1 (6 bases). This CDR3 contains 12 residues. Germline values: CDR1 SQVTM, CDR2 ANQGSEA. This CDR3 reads CSVDGQTTEALF. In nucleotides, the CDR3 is TGCAGCGTGGACGGACAGACCACTGAAGCTCTCTTT.

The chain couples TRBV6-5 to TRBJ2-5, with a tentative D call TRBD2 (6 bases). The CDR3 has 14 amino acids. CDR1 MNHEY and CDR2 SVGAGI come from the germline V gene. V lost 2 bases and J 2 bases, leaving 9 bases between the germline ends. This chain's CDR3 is CASSYARGQETQYF. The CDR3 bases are TGTGCCAGCAGTTACGCCCGGGGGCAAGAGACCCAGTACTTC.

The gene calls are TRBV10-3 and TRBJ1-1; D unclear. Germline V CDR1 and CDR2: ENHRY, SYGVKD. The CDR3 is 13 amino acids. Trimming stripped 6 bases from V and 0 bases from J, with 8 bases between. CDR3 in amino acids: CAISPRVNTEAFF. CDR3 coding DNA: TGTGCCATCAGCCCAAGAGTGAACACTGAAGCTTTCTTT.

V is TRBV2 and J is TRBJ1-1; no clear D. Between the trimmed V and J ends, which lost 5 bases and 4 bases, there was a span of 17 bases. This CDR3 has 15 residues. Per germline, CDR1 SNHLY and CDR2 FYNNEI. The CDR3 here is CASSYSRGLGTEAFF. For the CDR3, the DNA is TGTGCCAGCAGTTACTCGAGAGGTTTGGGCACTGAAGCTTTCTTT. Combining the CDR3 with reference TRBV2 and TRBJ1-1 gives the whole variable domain EPEVTQTPSHQVTQMGQEVILRCVPISNHLYFYWYRQILGQKVEFLVSFYNNEISEKSEIFDDQFSVERPDGSNFTLKIRSTKLEDSAMYFCASSYSRGLGTEAFFGQGTRLTVV.

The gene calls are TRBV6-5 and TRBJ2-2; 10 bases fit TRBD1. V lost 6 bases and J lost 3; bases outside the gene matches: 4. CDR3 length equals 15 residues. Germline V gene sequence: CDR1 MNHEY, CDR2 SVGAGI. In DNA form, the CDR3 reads TGTGCCAGCAGATCTGGGACAGGGGACACCGGGGAGCTGTTTTTT. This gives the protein CASRSGTGDTGELFF.

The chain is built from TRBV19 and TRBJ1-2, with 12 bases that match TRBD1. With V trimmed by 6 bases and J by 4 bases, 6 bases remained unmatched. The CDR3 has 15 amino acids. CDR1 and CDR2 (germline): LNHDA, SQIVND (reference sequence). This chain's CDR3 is CASSLGTGGIYGYTF. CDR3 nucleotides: TGTGCCAGTAGCCTCGGGACAGGGGGCATCTATGGCTACACCTTC.

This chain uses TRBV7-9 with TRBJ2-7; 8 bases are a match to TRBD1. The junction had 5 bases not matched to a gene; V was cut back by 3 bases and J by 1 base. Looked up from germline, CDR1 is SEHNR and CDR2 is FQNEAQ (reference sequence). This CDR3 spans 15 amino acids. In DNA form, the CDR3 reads TGTGCCAGCAGCTTTCAGGGGGCTAGTTCCTACGAGCAGTACTTC. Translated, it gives CASSFQGASSYEQYF.